The 24 T cell receptor beta chains reported below all come from one sample, sequenced in a study of T-cell reconstitution after alpha-beta-depleted transplantation in children. Library preparation (for TCRbeta) was performed with unique molecular identifiers. MiXCR, applied by TCRdb to the PCR reads, yields one record per CDR3 protein. There are fewer than 550,000 distinct CDR3 sequences in the sample; around 15% occur only once, and about 32% lies in the top ten. The input for sequencing was PBMCs, mostly from graft donor cells, taken 360 days after TCRalphabeta/CD19-depleted stem cell transplant. These receptors all come from a boy under two years old who had a stem cell transplant for Wiskott-Aldrich syndrome, so the T cells may come from the graft donor.

The chain employs TRBV30 and TRBJ2-7; D tentatively fits TRBD1 or TRBD2 (5 bases each). This CDR3 has 11 amino acids. Trimming took off 8 bases at V and 4 bases at J, with 12 bases between the two ends. CDR1 and CDR2 from the germline V gene are GTSNPN and SVGIG (reference sequence). Here the CDR3 DNA reads TGTGCCGGGGGAAGGGGATACGAGCAGTACTTC. Encoded protein: CAGGRGYEQYF. Together with reference TRBV30 and TRBJ2-7, the CDR3 gives the full variable domain: SQTIHQWPATLVQPVGSPLSLECTVEGTSNPNLYWYRQAAGRGLQLLFYSVGIGQISSEVPQNLSASRPQDRQFILSSKKLLLSDSGFYLCAGGRGYEQYFGPGTRLTVT.

There are a few counts of this clonotype. The CDR3 DNA sequence: TGTGCCATCAGAGGGGGCTCCTACGAGCAGTACTTC. Translated, it gives CAIRGGSYEQYF. This chain uses TRBV10-3 with TRBJ2-7; perhaps TRBD1 as D (6 bases). This CDR3 is 12 amino acids long. The germline V and J ends were trimmed by 6 bases and 0 bases, with 6 bases remaining between them. Germline V gene lookup returns CDR1 ENHRY and CDR2 SYGVKD.

V usage is TRBV6-2 or TRBV6-3 and J usage is TRBJ2-1, with TRBD2 identical over 9 bases. CDR3 length: 18 amino acids. V lost 2 bases to trimming and J lost 0 bases; unmatched junction nucleotides: 8. Germline V gene sequence: CDR1 MNHEY, CDR2 SVGEGT. The CDR3 loop reads CASSYRREGLSSYNEQFF. The CDR3 DNA reads as TGTGCCAGCAGTTACAGGCGGGAGGGCCTCAGCTCCTACAATGAGCAGTTCTTC.

This clonotype was detected a few times. J is TRBJ2-2 and V is TRBV15, with 8 bases that match TRBD2. Germline CDR1 is LNHNV and CDR2 is YYDKDF (reference sequence). The junction had 11 bases not matched to a gene; V was cut back by 4 bases and J by 7 bases. The CDR3 runs 16 residues. Written as DNA, the CDR3 is TGTGCCACCAGCAAGGTCCAGCGGGAGTGGAACGGGGAGCTGTTTTTT. Protein: CATSKVQREWNGELFF.

This clonotype was recorded many times. CDR3 protein: CSVEGVNEQFF. As DNA, the CDR3 is TGCAGTGTGGAGGGAGTCAATGAGCAGTTCTTC. The rearrangement joins TRBV20-1 to TRBJ2-1; perhaps TRBD2 as D (6 bases). Germline V CDR1 and CDR2: DFQATT, SNEGSKA (reference sequence). V lost 7 bases and J lost 6, with 10 bases in between. This CDR3 spans 11 amino acids.

V usage is TRBV12-3 or TRBV12-4 and J usage is TRBJ2-6; TRBD2 matches 7 bases. CDR3 length equals 15 residues. V trimming: 7 bases; J trimming: 4 bases; junction bases outside the gene matches: 7. The CDR3 DNA follows: TGTGCCAGCACCCAGGGAGGGGTCGGGGCCAACGTCCTGACTTTC. Encoded protein: CASTQGGVGANVLTF.

This clonotype was seen many times. This chain joins TRBV6-5 and TRBJ2-3; TRBD2 matches 9 bases. This CDR3 has 15 residues. Germline V gene data show CDR1 as MNHEY and CDR2 as SVGAGI. With V trimmed by 0 bases and J by 5 bases, 3 bases remained unmatched. For the CDR3, the DNA is TGTGCCAGCAGTTACTCGGCGGGAGGGTTAGATACGCAGTATTTT. Its protein is CASSYSAGGLDTQYF.

The chain combines TRBV7-9 with TRBJ2-7; no definite D call. The CDR3 is 15 amino acids. V lost 2 bases and J lost 2, with 13 bases in between. Germline lookup yields CDR1 SEHNR and CDR2 FQNEAQ (reference sequence). The CDR3 sequence: CASSLWAGVAYEQYF. DNA of the CDR3: TGTGCCAGCAGCTTATGGGCAGGAGTCGCCTACGAGCAGTACTTC.

This clonotype turned up a few times. The rearrangement joins TRBV25-1 to TRBJ2-1, with a weak D call TRBD2 (5 bases). The germline V gene encodes CDR1 MGHDK and CDR2 SYGVNS. The CDR3 loop spans 15 amino acids. Trimming stripped 4 bases from V and 2 bases from J, with 12 bases between. The CDR3 nucleotides are TGTGCCAGCAGTGGGCGAACTAGAGCCTACAATGAGCAGTTCTTC. It encodes CASSGRTRAYNEQFF.

This chain connects TRBV5-1 to TRBJ2-5; no definite D call. CDR1 and CDR2 from the germline V gene are SGHRS and YFSETQ. V lost 1 base and J 14 bases, leaving 12 bases between the germline ends. This CDR3 spans 11 amino acids. The CDR3 protein is CASSLYDITYF. In nucleotides, the CDR3 is TGCGCCAGCAGCTTGTACGACATCACCTACTTC.

This clonotype was seen a few times. The chain links TRBV20-1 to TRBJ2-7; D is uncertain. V was clipped by 2 bases and J by 2 bases, with 13 bases between them. The CDR3 covers 14 residues. The V gene's germline CDR1 is DFQATT and CDR2 SNEGSKA (reference sequence). The DNA of the CDR3 is TGCAGTGCTAGATATATTAACGGACCCTACGAGCAGTACTTC. Its translation is CSARYINGPYEQYF.

The chain is built from TRBV7-6 and TRBJ2-7, with 10 nucleotides matching TRBD2. The CDR3 is 15 residues long. The V and J ends lost 0 bases and 5 bases, in that order; junction bases with no gene match: 4. The germline V gene encodes CDR1 SGHVS and CDR2 FNYEAQ. DNA for the CDR3: TGTGCCAGCAGCTTAGCAGCGGGAGGGCCGCACGAGCAGTACTTC. Translation: CASSLAAGGPHEQYF.

The J gene is TRBJ1-2, the V gene TRBV30; D gene ambiguous. The V gene lost 0 bases and the J gene lost 5 bases, with 13 bases spanning the gap. Germline-derived CDR1 and CDR2 are GTSNPN and SVGIG (reference sequence). The CDR3 sequence is 14 residues long. The CDR3 nucleotides are TGTGCCTGGAGTGTACCTAGGCGGCGGTATGGCTACACCTTC. Its translation: CAWSVPRRRYGYTF.

This clonotype was found a few times. The rearrangement joins TRBV24-1 to TRBJ2-3; no definite D call. Germline V gives CDR1 KGHDR, CDR2 SFDVKD. The V end was cut by 1 base, the J end by 6 bases, with 1 base between. CDR3 length equals 11 residues. The CDR3 loop reads CATSDFDTQYF. For the CDR3, the DNA is TGTGCCACCAGTGATTTCGATACGCAGTATTTT.

The V and J genes are TRBV11-2 and TRBJ2-5; 7 bases align to TRBD2. V was clipped by 1 base and J by 7 bases; unmatched bases: 6. Germline CDR1 and CDR2: SGHAT and FQNNGV. The CDR3 totals 14 residues. In DNA, the CDR3 is TGTGCCAGCAGCTTAGTAGGTGGGGGGGGGACCCAGTACTTC. Residues: CASSLVGGGGTQYF.

This clonotype was picked up a small number of times. J is TRBJ2-1 and V is TRBV5-1, with D perhaps given as TRBD1 or TRBD2 (6 bases each). CDR1 is SGHRS, CDR2 YFSETQ, per germline. The CDR3 has 14 amino acids. V gave up 4 bases and J gave up 6 bases, with 14 bases separating them. CDR3 loop: CASSGTGRRNEQFF. DNA of the CDR3: TGCGCCAGCAGCGGCACAGGGAGGCGCAATGAGCAGTTCTTC.

This clonotype was counted ten times or more. The chain couples TRBV6-5 to TRBJ2-7; D might be TRBD1 (5 bases). Trimming removed 2 bases from V and 3 bases from J, with 11 bases in between. From germline, CDR1 is MNHEY and CDR2 SVGAGI. There are 14 residues in the CDR3. CDR3 in DNA: TGTGCCAGCAGTTACACAGGAAGCAACTACGAGCAGTACTTC. Amino acids: CASSYTGSNYEQYF.

This clonotype was counted between two and nine times. The chain is built from TRBV5-1 and TRBJ2-5; possible D gene TRBD1, 5 bases. This CDR3 has 15 residues. Germline V gene data show CDR1 as SGHRS and CDR2 as YFSETQ. V was shortened by 0 bases and J by 0 bases, with 9 bases between the two germline ends. The CDR3 region has the DNA TGCGCCAGCAGCTTGGGGGGCACCAACCAAGAGACCCAGTACTTC. It translates to CASSLGGTNQETQYF.

The chain uses TRBV12-3 or TRBV12-4 and TRBJ2-7, with TRBD2 as a possible D gene (6 bases). The CDR3 is made up of 12 amino acids. Deletions cut 7 bases from V and 7 bases from J, with 14 bases between. CDR3 sequence: CASTPGAGEQYF. CDR3 DNA: TGTGCCAGCACCCCGGGAGCTGGGGAGCAGTACTTC.

The gene calls are TRBV24-1 and TRBJ2-1, with 16 bases matching TRBD2. Per germline, CDR1 KGHDR and CDR2 SFDVKD. The CDR3 sequence is 19 residues long. J gave up 8 bases and V 4 bases, and 13 bases lay outside the gene matches. The CDR3 DNA reads TGTGCCACCAGTGACCAGACCGGGACTAGCGGGAGGGTAAGCGATGAGCAGTTCTTC. Protein sequence: CATSDQTGTSGRVSDEQFF.

The CDR3 loop is CASSHPGWGTDTQYF. The CDR3 DNA reads TGCGCCAGCAGCCACCCCGGATGGGGCACAGATACGCAGTATTTT. The chain carries TRBV4-1 and TRBJ2-3; D unresolved. CDR1 and CDR2 from the germline V gene are MGHRA and YSYEKL. CDR3 length: 15 amino acids. Trimming removed 3 bases at V and 1 base at J, with 11 bases between.

This clonotype has more than one count but fewer than ten. The chain is built from TRBV12-3 or TRBV12-4 and TRBJ2-5; 7 nucleotides agree with TRBD1. The CDR3 totals 15 residues. V was clipped by 7 bases and J by 0 bases; unmatched bases: 8. The CDR3 region has the DNA TGTGCCAGCACCTCGACAGGGTCAGACCAAGAGACCCAGTACTTC. Its translation: CASTSTGSDQETQYF.

This clonotype was found a few times. The chain recombines TRBV5-1 with TRBJ2-2; the D gene is possibly TRBD2 (6 bases). The V end was cut by 5 bases, the J end by 6 bases, with 11 bases between. Germline CDR1 is SGHRS and CDR2 is YFSETQ. This CDR3 has 13 amino acids. The CDR3 reads CASSIGGAGELFF. As DNA, the CDR3 is TGCGCCAGCAGTATTGGAGGGGCCGGGGAGCTGTTTTTT.

This clonotype was detected a few times. CDR3 nucleotides: TGTGCCACCAGTGATTTCGAGGGAGGTTTATCAGAGACCCAGTACTTC. It yields the protein CATSDFEGGLSETQYF. This sequence joins TRBV24-1 and TRBJ2-5, with D perhaps matching TRBD2 (6 bases). V was trimmed by 1 base and J by 4 bases, leaving 15 bases between them. The CDR3 runs to 16 residues. CDR1 KGHDR and CDR2 SFDVKD come from the germline V gene.